This TCR beta chain was captured by sequencing in a study of blood T cell repertoires in COVID-19. The V gene end was trimmed by 5 bases and the J gene end by 3 bases; junction bases not matched to a gene: 6. CDR3 length: 15 amino acids. Germline V CDR1 and CDR2: SNHLY, FYNNEI. Data came from immunoSEQ multiplex PCR; TCRdb stores just in-frame clones and leaves some out. The sample consists of approximately 330,000 clones, approximately 86% of them appearing once. This sequence was found in a woman aged 40-49 years with acute COVID-19. Sequencing used PBMCs or T cells enriched from blood (not recorded which). The V gene is TRBV2, the J gene TRBJ2-5; 10 bases agree with TRBD1. The CDR3 loop reads CASSSPGTGEETQYF. DNA of the CDR3: TGTGCCAGCAGTTCCCCCGGGACAGGGGAAGAGACCCAGTACTTC.